The 10 T cell receptor beta chains in this list originate from one sample, sequenced in a study of blood T cell repertoires in COVID-19. Data came from immunoSEQ multiplex PCR; TCRdb stores just in-frame clones and leaves some out. The sample has a few hundred thousand clones, roughly 84% seen once. The sequenced sample consisted of peripheral blood. All receptors come from a man aged 50 to 59 with COVID-19, enrolled during active disease.

The chain employs TRBV9 and TRBJ1-1; 8 positions match TRBD1. This CDR3 region has 16 residues. The junction had 7 bases not matched to a gene; V was cut back by 0 bases and J by 3 bases. The germline V gene encodes CDR1 SGDLS and CDR2 YYNGEE. This CDR3 reads CASSVGRTGSYTEAFF. In nucleotides, the CDR3 is TGTGCCAGCAGCGTAGGGAGGACAGGGAGTTACACTGAAGCTTTCTTT.

The chain is built from TRBV7-3 and TRBJ2-7; 10 bases match TRBD2. This CDR3 comprises 15 residues. Germline V gene data show CDR1 as SGHTA and CDR2 as FQGTGA. The V gene end was trimmed by 2 bases and the J gene end by 3 bases; junction bases not matched to a gene: 4. The CDR3 DNA follows: TGTGCCAGCAGCTTACAGGGGACTAGCGACTACGAGCAGTACTTC. This translates into CASSLQGTSDYEQYF.

The chain couples TRBV5-1 to TRBJ2-7, with 9 bases fitting TRBD1. The J segment lost 5 bases and the V segment lost 4 bases, leaving 4 bases of the junction unmatched. Per germline, CDR1 SGHRS and CDR2 YFSETQ. The CDR3 has 13 residues. CDR3 region: CASSPWTGDEQYF. CDR3 nucleotides: TGCGCCAGCAGCCCCTGGACAGGGGACGAGCAGTACTTC.

The chain has TRBV5-4 and TRBJ2-2, with TRBD2 matching over 10 bases. V shed 4 bases, J shed 6 bases, and the junction held 9 bases outside the gene matches. Per the germline V gene, CDR1 is SGHNT and CDR2 is YYREEE (reference sequence). This CDR3 contains 16 residues. The CDR3 DNA reads as TGTGCCAGCAGCCAAAAGAGAGCGGGGGGGTCCGGGGAGCTGTTTTTT. It codes for CASSQKRAGGSGELFF. The complete variable domain, with remaining parts taken from reference TRBV5-4 and TRBJ2-2, reads ETGVTQSPTHLIKTRGQQVTLRCSSQSGHNTVSWYQQALGQGPQFIFQYYREEENGRGNFPPRFSGLQFPNYSSELNVNALELDDSALYLCASSQKRAGGSGELFFGEGSRLTVL.

This sequence joins TRBV11-2 and TRBJ2-1; 8 bases line up with TRBD1. CDR3 length: 16 residues. CDR1 is SGHAT and CDR2 is FQNNGV in the germline V gene. J gave up 4 bases and V 5 bases, and 10 bases lay outside the gene matches. The CDR3 DNA reads TGTGCCAGCAGCCTAAGGACAGGGCCCCCTTACAATGAGCAGTTCTTC. Translating gives CASSLRTGPPYNEQFF.

The genes are TRBV7-8 and TRBJ2-1; a weak D match, TRBD1 (5 bases). Germline CDR1 and CDR2: SGHVS and FQNEAQ. The CDR3 runs to 13 residues. The germline V and J ends were trimmed by 3 bases and 8 bases, with 11 bases remaining between them. CDR3 region: CASSFPGAYEQFF. DNA for the CDR3: TGTGCCAGCAGCTTCCCTGGGGCATATGAGCAGTTCTTC.

The rearrangement joins TRBV9 to TRBJ2-3; 9 nucleotides line up with TRBD2. CDR1 is SGDLS and CDR2 is YYNGEE in the germline V gene. The CDR3 length is 17 residues. With V trimmed by 1 base and J by 5 bases, 11 bases remained unmatched. This CDR3 reads CASSVYGGGAGGDTQYF. The CDR3 bases are TGTGCCAGCAGCGTATATGGCGGGGGGGCAGGTGGAGATACGCAGTATTTT.

This clone was counted between two and nine times. The rearrangement joins TRBV19 to TRBJ2-7; TRBD2 aligns across 10 bases. The V segment lost 5 bases and the J segment 2 bases; nucleotides outside the gene matches: 9. Germline loops: CDR1 LNHDA, CDR2 SQIVND (reference sequence). This CDR3 spans 16 amino acids. The DNA of the CDR3 is TGTGCCAGTAGTCCTTGGGAGAGCGGGAGGGCCTACGAGCAGTACTTC. Translating gives CASSPWESGRAYEQYF.

The chain couples TRBV5-1 to TRBJ1-6; possibly TRBD1 for D (6 bases). The CDR3 has 17 amino acids. Germline V lookup: CDR1 SGHRS, CDR2 YFSETQ. With 0 bases removed from V and 8 bases from J, the gap between germline ends came to 18 bases. The CDR3 DNA reads as TGCGCCAGCAGCTTGGAGGGGGGGCGAGGACCGCATTCACCCCTCCACTTT. Its protein product is CASSLEGGRGPHSPLHF.

The rearrangement joins TRBV7-2 to TRBJ2-3, with D maybe TRBD2 (6 bases). V lost 5 bases and J lost 1, with 10 bases in between. This CDR3 is 14 amino acids long. CDR1 SGHTA and CDR2 FQGNSA come from the germline V gene. The CDR3 DNA follows: TGTGCCAGCAGCCGTAGGGAGGGCACAGATACGCAGTATTTT. Translated: CASSRREGTDTQYF.